These 28 T cell receptor beta chains originate from one sample sequenced in a study of T-cell memory formation after mild COVID-19 (dated by TCRdb to the early 2020s). Library preparation used 5' RACE. The instrument given in TCRdb is Illumina NovaSeq 6000. TCRdb redid the processing of the public reads, applying fastp at Q25 and MiXCR, and retained in-frame beta chains. Rows with one shared CDR3 protein collapse into an entry with the most common genes and DNA. The sample table shows under 300,000 distinct CDR3 sequences, and around a tenth are seen once. Around 23% of the sample is held by the ten biggest clonotypes. Sequences were obtained from PBMCs or a T cell subset sorted from them (not recorded which). The receptors were sampled from a man between 18 and 35 years old who had mild COVID-19 (a few samples of this study predate the infection). The sample titles of this study are shuffled in the database, so cell type and time point are left out; the donor was told from shared clones.

This chain joins TRBV3-1 and TRBJ2-5, with D perhaps matching TRBD1 or TRBD2 (5 bases each). Between the trimmed V and J ends, which lost 1 base and 1 base, there was a span of 10 bases. Germline V lookup: CDR1 LGHDT, CDR2 YNNKEL (reference sequence). CDR3 length: 15 residues. The CDR3 region is CASSQVGTAQETQYF. The CDR3 DNA reads as TGTGCCAGCAGCCAAGTTGGGACGGCCCAAGAGACCCAGTACTTC.

This clonotype showed up many times. This chain joins TRBV10-1 and TRBJ2-7; 8 nucleotides agree with TRBD1. V shed 8 bases, J shed 1 base, and the junction held 4 bases outside the gene matches. This CDR3 has 13 residues. The germline CDR1 and CDR2 sequences are WNHNN and SYGVQD (reference sequence). This CDR3 is CASVTGASYEQYF. The DNA of the CDR3 is TGCGCCAGCGTGACAGGGGCTTCCTACGAGCAGTACTTC.

The V call is TRBV6-5, the J call TRBJ1-2; D gene uncertain. Germline V gene lookup returns CDR1 MNHEY and CDR2 SVGAGI. This CDR3 is 13 amino acids long. Trimming took off 2 bases at V and 5 bases at J, with 9 bases between the two ends. CDR3 region: CASSYAGIYGYTF. In DNA, the CDR3 is TGTGCCAGCAGTTACGCAGGAATTTATGGCTACACCTTC.

This clonotype was seen more than once but under ten times. This rearrangement joins TRBV7-6 to TRBJ2-3; 10 nucleotides agree with TRBD2. Germline V gene sequence: CDR1 SGHVS, CDR2 FNYEAQ. The CDR3 sequence is 18 residues long. The V and J ends lost 1 base and 5 bases, in that order; junction bases with no gene match: 12. The CDR3 loop is CASSLDLTGLATGDTQYF. The CDR3 DNA sequence: TGTGCCAGCAGCTTAGATCTGACGGGACTAGCGACAGGAGATACGCAGTATTTT.

The chain uses TRBV12-3 or TRBV12-4 and TRBJ1-1; D is undetermined. V lost 2 bases to trimming and J lost 0 bases, with 13 bases between them. CDR3 length: 16 residues. The CDR3 region is CASSLRSGSMNTEAFF. The CDR3, as DNA: TGTGCCAGCAGTTTAAGGTCGGGGAGCATGAACACTGAAGCTTTCTTT.

This clonotype appeared a few times. V and J are TRBV12-3 or TRBV12-4 and TRBJ1-2; D ambiguous. Trimming cost V 7 bases and J 5 bases, with 14 bases left between them. CDR3 length equals 13 residues. The CDR3, as DNA: TGTGCCAGCACCCAAGTTGTAGAGTATGGCTACACCTTC. Translated: CASTQVVEYGYTF.

Worth noting for this clonotype: This may stem from a read error, because a much larger clone lies one nucleotide away. The rearrangement links TRBV5-1 to TRBJ1-4, with TRBD1 identical over 10 bases. The CDR3 extends over 15 amino acids. The V and J ends lost 4 bases and 8 bases, in that order; junction bases with no gene match: 8. The germline V gene encodes CDR1 SGHRS and CDR2 YFSETQ. CDR3 coding DNA: TGCGCCAGCAGCCCCCTGGGGACAGGGGAAGAAAAACTGTTTTTT. Its protein product is CASSPLGTGEEKLFF.

This clonotype was found many times. This chain joins TRBV20-1 and TRBJ2-7; D possibly matches TRBD1 or TRBD2 (5 bases each). Germline loops: CDR1 DFQATT, CDR2 SNEGSKA (reference sequence). V was cut by 2 bases and J by 2 bases, with 13 bases left in between. CDR3 length: 14 residues. CDR3: CSARYRDAPYEQYF. CDR3 nucleotide sequence: TGCAGTGCTAGATACCGGGACGCTCCCTACGAGCAGTACTTC.

This clonotype was seen at least ten times. This rearrangement joins TRBV7-9 to TRBJ2-7, with 8 bases aligning to TRBD2. Germline CDR1 SEHNR, CDR2 FQNEAQ (reference sequence). This CDR3 is built from 16 residues. V trimming: 4 bases; J trimming: 0 bases; junction bases outside the gene matches: 8. CDR3 nucleotide sequence: TGTGCCAGCAGCTCAGCCGGGGGGGCCAGCTCCTACGAGCAGTACTTC. Protein: CASSSAGGASSYEQYF.

This clonotype was observed a handful of times. The rearrangement links TRBV11-2 to TRBJ1-3; D call uncertain. V was shortened by 3 bases and J by 7 bases, with 19 bases between the two germline ends. The CDR3 has 16 residues. Germline CDR1 and CDR2: SGHAT and FQNNGV. The CDR3: CASSLIKGIVRNTIYF. The DNA for the CDR3 is TGTGCCAGCAGCTTGATTAAGGGTATAGTTCGGAACACCATATATTTT.

This clonotype was picked up a small number of times. The genes are TRBV10-1 and TRBJ2-3; 10 bases fit TRBD2. This CDR3 has 19 amino acids. CDR1 and CDR2 (germline): WNHNN, SYGVQD (reference sequence). V gave up 3 bases and J gave up 3 bases; unmatched junction bases: 15. For the CDR3, the DNA is TGCGCCAGCAGTGACCTTACTAGCGGGGACGACGGCAGGACAGATACGCAGTATTTT. Translation gives CASSDLTSGDDGRTDTQYF.

The rearrangement joins TRBV15 to TRBJ1-6; D uncertain. This CDR3 contains 15 residues. V gave up 0 bases and J gave up 7 bases, with 10 bases separating them. Germline values: CDR1 LNHNV, CDR2 YYDKDF (reference sequence). CDR3 loop: CATSRDKGNNSPLHF. The CDR3 region has the DNA TGTGCCACCAGCAGAGATAAGGGAAACAATTCACCCCTCCACTTT.

This clonotype was seen more than once but under ten times. The V and J genes are TRBV25-1 and TRBJ2-1, with 8 bases lining up with TRBD2. Trimming took 5 bases from V and 3 from J; bases not matched to a gene: 3. Per germline, CDR1 MGHDK and CDR2 SYGVNS. The CDR3 consists of 14 residues. This CDR3 is CASSRLAGYNEQFF. CDR3 nucleotide sequence: TGTGCCAGCAGTCGGCTAGCGGGCTACAATGAGCAGTTCTTC.

This clonotype has more than one count but fewer than ten. The J gene is TRBJ2-7, the V gene TRBV6-2 or TRBV6-3; D possibly corresponds to TRBD2 (6 bases). The CDR3 has 17 residues. Germline V gene lookup returns CDR1 MNHEY and CDR2 SVGEGT. V lost 4 bases, J lost 2 bases, and 21 bases lay in between. The CDR3 sequence: CASSSAGGGARTYEQYV. The CDR3 DNA reads TGTGCCAGCAGTTCAGCGGGTGGAGGAGCCAGGACCTACGAGCAGTACGTC.

This clonotype was seen a handful of times. The V gene is TRBV29-1, the J gene TRBJ1-3; the match to TRBD1 covers 9 bases. V was pared by 6 bases and J by 0 bases, with 6 bases of the junction left unmatched. Germline CDR1 is SQVTM and CDR2 is ANQGSEA. The CDR3 contains 15 residues. CDR3 in DNA: TGCAGCGTAAGGACAGGGGCGAGCTCTGGAAACACCATATATTTT. Its translation: CSVRTGASSGNTIYF.

This clonotype has ten or more counts. V is TRBV5-1 and J is TRBJ2-2, with 7 bases that match TRBD2. The CDR3 loop spans 15 amino acids. V was pared by 1 base and J by 0 bases, with 0 bases of the junction left unmatched. Germline values: CDR1 SGHRS, CDR2 YFSETQ. The CDR3 sequence is CASSLRGANTGELFF. The CDR3 DNA sequence: TGCGCCAGCAGCTTGCGGGGGGCGAACACCGGGGAGCTGTTTTTT.

The chain employs TRBV5-6 and TRBJ2-7; no firm D call. The CDR3 totals 14 residues. The V end lost 2 bases, the J end lost 3 bases, and 12 bases lay between the germline ends. Germline loops: CDR1 SGHDT, CDR2 YYEEEE. The CDR3 nucleotides read TGTGCCAGCAGCTTTGGGCAGCCGAACTACGAGCAGTACGTC. Translation gives CASSFGQPNYEQYV.

This chain connects TRBV29-1 to TRBJ2-2, with 9 bases that match TRBD1. V lost 5 bases and J lost 3; bases outside the gene matches: 4. The CDR3 is 14 residues long. Germline CDR1 is SQVTM and CDR2 is ANQGSEA. CDR3 protein: CSVLGTGYTGELFF. The CDR3 DNA is TGCAGCGTTCTCGGGACAGGGTACACCGGGGAGCTGTTTTTT.

The chain carries TRBV7-8 and TRBJ1-2; D possibly corresponds to TRBD1 (6 bases). Germline V CDR1 and CDR2: SGHVS, FQNEAQ. The germline V and J ends were trimmed by 5 bases and 2 bases, with 15 bases remaining between them. The CDR3 covers 15 residues. The CDR3 DNA follows: TGTGCCAGCAGCCGCCACATGCAGGGGAACTATGGCTACACCTTC. This codes for CASSRHMQGNYGYTF.

This clonotype was seen a few times. The chain combines TRBV7-2 with TRBJ1-5; tentative D call: TRBD1 (5 bases). V lost 5 bases and J 11 bases, leaving 13 bases between the germline ends. Germline loops: CDR1 SGHTA, CDR2 FQGNSA. The CDR3 is made up of 12 amino acids. The CDR3 loop reads CASSPGFGTQHF. Here the CDR3 DNA reads TGTGCCAGCAGCCCAGGGTTCGGTACCCAGCATTTT.

The sample holds a few counts of this clonotype. The V call is TRBV5-1, the J call TRBJ2-3; possibly TRBD1 or TRBD2 for D (5 bases each). The CDR3 consists of 16 residues. In germline, CDR1 is SGHRS, CDR2 YFSETQ. Trimming cost V 5 bases and J 0 bases, with 16 bases left between them. The CDR3 loop is CASSPRGPHSTDTQYF. CDR3 sequence (DNA): TGCGCCAGCAGTCCTAGGGGACCTCATAGCACAGATACGCAGTATTTT.

The CDR3 spells CASSLVSGGWTEAFF. The CDR3 coding sequence is TGCGCCAGCAGCTTGGTTTCGGGGGGGTGGACTGAAGCTTTCTTT. The chain is built from TRBV5-1 and TRBJ1-1; possible D gene TRBD1, 5 bases. This CDR3 has 15 amino acids. The ends were cut back, 0 bases at V and 5 bases at J, with 14 bases in the middle. Germline V gives CDR1 SGHRS, CDR2 YFSETQ.

The CDR3, as DNA: TGTGCCAGCAGTAACTACAGGGGTAGCAATCAGCCCCAGCATTTT. It is translated as CASSNYRGSNQPQHF. The V call is TRBV6-5, the J call TRBJ1-5; 7 bases are a match to TRBD1. Germline V CDR1 and CDR2: MNHEY, SVGAGI. CDR3 size: 15 residues. The trim removed 5 bases at V and 0 bases at J, leaving 4 bases unmatched.

The rearrangement uses TRBV7-8 and TRBJ1-2; D possibly corresponds to TRBD1 (5 bases). V lost 1 base and J 8 bases, leaving 11 bases between the germline ends. From germline, CDR1 is SGHVS and CDR2 FQNEAQ. The CDR3 sequence is 13 residues long. CDR3 sequence (DNA): TGTGCCAGCAGCTTAGTGGGAAGGGGCGGCTACACCTTC. Translating gives CASSLVGRGGYTF.

The chain uses TRBV6-1 and TRBJ2-4; a weak D match, TRBD1 (6 bases). Trimming pared 6 bases from V and 1 base from J, leaving 10 bases between. The CDR3 covers 14 residues. Looked up from germline, CDR1 is MNHNS and CDR2 is SASEGT. The CDR3 region is CASREQGAKNIQYF. As DNA, the CDR3 is TGTGCCAGCAGGGAGCAGGGGGCCAAAAACATTCAGTACTTC.

The rearrangement joins TRBV28 to TRBJ1-6; D is perhaps TRBD1 (5 bases). Trimming shortened V by 6 bases and J by 12 bases, and 24 bases separated the two germline ends. CDR1 is MDHEN, CDR2 SYDVKM, per germline. CDR3 length equals 16 residues. The CDR3 DNA sequence: TGTGCCAGCAGACCAACCGGGGCCGTACCCCGTGGACCCCTCCACTTT. Its protein is CASRPTGAVPRGPLHF. Full variable domain (missing parts from reference TRBV28 and TRBJ1-6): DVKVTQSSRYLVKRTGEKVFLECVQDMDHENMFWYRQDPGLGLRLIYFSYDVKMKEKGDIPEGYSVSREKKERFSLILESASTNQTSMYLCASRPTGAVPRGPLHFGNGTRLTVT.

This clonotype was detected a few times. The V call is TRBV5-1, the J call TRBJ2-1, with D unclear. This CDR3 has 15 residues. The V and J ends lost 0 bases and 0 bases respectively, with 7 bases between them. Germline V gene sequence: CDR1 SGHRS, CDR2 YFSETQ. The CDR3 sequence is CASSLVEDSYNEQFF. For the CDR3, the DNA is TGCGCCAGCAGCTTGGTAGAGGACTCCTACAATGAGCAGTTCTTC.

The chain has TRBV4-1 and TRBJ1-2; perhaps TRBD1 as D (5 bases). Germline lookup yields CDR1 MGHRA and CDR2 YSYEKL. Trimming cost V 2 bases and J 4 bases, with 14 bases left between them. The CDR3 is 15 residues long. The CDR3 loop is CASSQFAAGTYGYTF. The CDR3 coding sequence is TGCGCCAGCAGCCAATTCGCAGCAGGGACCTATGGCTACACCTTC.